The subject of this entry is one TCR beta chain. Its target is not known. Germline assignment: CDR1 MNHEY and CDR2 SVGAGI. CDR3 length: 15 amino acids. After removal of 6 bases from V and 7 bases from J, the junction contained 15 bases not matched to a gene. The source of the sample is a study of T cell responses to AZD1222 COVID-19 vaccine. On the study more broadly: Pooling of second doses given at about 4 or about 12 weeks was done. Notes on the study in general: The donor group comprised mostly white British people and more females; the analysis possibly underestimated clonal diversity. The study reported that nearly half of spike-specific TCRs target unmutated variant regions. It was only a handful of AZD1222 recipients who were seropositive at baseline.

Sequencing used immunoSEQ multiplex PCR; TCRdb keeps in-frame clones, though not all of them. Among some 190,000 clones listed, around 88% were seen once. The genes are TRBV6-5 and TRBJ2-7, with TRBD2 identical over 7 bases. This specimen consisted of peripheral blood, obtained on day 0 of AZD1222 vaccination. The TCR was taken from an adult in good health. CDR3 DNA sequence: TGTGCCAGCAGCGGCGGAGCGGGGTTCACGGGGGAGCAGTACTTC. Translating gives CASSGGAGFTGEQYF.